The 13 T cell receptor beta chains below come from one sample, sequenced in a study of PD-L1 blockade in urothelial cancer. Assay used: immunoSEQ multiplex PCR; TCRdb lists only in-frame clones, some missing. The sample consists of approximately 71,000 clones, roughly 89% of them appearing once. The sequenced sample was PBMCs, obtained around atezolizumab (anti-PD-L1) treatment. The source is a man aged 55-75 years with urothelial cancer.

The rearrangement joins TRBV18 to TRBJ1-3; 9 nucleotides align to TRBD1. The length of the CDR3 is 17 residues. V dropped 1 base and J dropped 3; count of bases not matched to a gene: 7. Germline CDR1 reads KGHSH; CDR2 reads LQKENI. The CDR3 DNA follows: TGTGCCAGCTCACCACAATCACAGGGGGCGTTTGGAAACACCATATATTTT. It is translated as CASSPQSQGAFGNTIYF.

Worth noting for this clone: The sample has other DNA sequences that encode this CDR3 too. The chain is built from TRBV5-1 and TRBJ2-2; 11 bases align to TRBD2. In germline, CDR1 is SGHRS, CDR2 YFSETQ. The J segment lost 4 bases and the V segment lost 5 bases, leaving 10 bases of the junction unmatched. The CDR3 has 17 amino acids. CDR3 in amino acids: CASSPGGLAGITGELFF. The CDR3 bases are TGCGCCAGCAGTCCGGGAGGACTAGCGGGTATCACCGGGGAGCTGTTTTTT. Full variable domain (missing parts from reference TRBV5-1 and TRBJ2-2): KAGVTQTPRYLIKTRGQQVTLSCSPISGHRSVSWYQQTPGQGLQFLFEYFSETQRNKGNFPGRFSGRQFSNSRSEMNVSTLELGDSALYLCASSPGGLAGITGELFFGEGSRLTVL.

The chain joins TRBV27 to TRBJ1-2, with D perhaps matching TRBD1 (6 bases). The CDR3 contains 14 residues. Germline V gene data show CDR1 as MNHEY and CDR2 as SMNVEV (reference sequence). Between the trimmed V and J ends, which lost 6 bases and 8 bases, there was a span of 19 bases. The CDR3, as DNA: TGTGCCAGCAGCCCCGCAGGGGTTCTACTCGGCTACACCTTC. Residues: CASSPAGVLLGYTF.

The V call is TRBV5-6, the J call TRBJ2-5; D is unclear. The CDR3 consists of 14 residues. Trimming removed 2 bases from V and 3 bases from J, with 11 bases in between. Germline V gene lookup returns CDR1 SGHDT and CDR2 YYEEEE. The CDR3 here is CASSFRLSEETQYF. CDR3 sequence (DNA): TGTGCCAGCAGCTTCCGGTTATCGGAAGAGACCCAGTACTTC.

This clone was seen a few times. Other DNA sequences of this sample code for an identical CDR3. This chain connects TRBV9 to TRBJ2-2; tentatively, D is TRBD1 (6 bases). The ends were cut back, 0 bases at V and 6 bases at J, with 6 bases in the middle. Looked up from germline, CDR1 is SGDLS and CDR2 is YYNGEE. The CDR3 contains 13 residues. Here the CDR3 DNA reads TGTGCCAGCAGCGTAGAGGGGGCCGGGGAGCTGTTTTTT. Protein: CASSVEGAGELFF.

This rearrangement joins TRBV4-3 to TRBJ2-5; D is undetermined. This CDR3 contains 15 residues. Germline V lookup: CDR1 LGHNA, CDR2 YSLEER. The V end was cut by 3 bases, the J end by 4 bases, with 15 bases between. The DNA for the CDR3 is TGCGCCAGCAGCCACAACAGTAACAATGGAGAGACCCAGTACTTC. This codes for CASSHNSNNGETQYF.

The chain links TRBV10-2 to TRBJ2-1; D is possibly TRBD2 (5 bases). This CDR3 comprises 14 residues. Trimming removed 6 bases from V and 5 bases from J, with 14 bases in between. CDR1 and CDR2 from the germline V gene are WSHSY and SAAADI. In DNA form, the CDR3 reads TGCGCCAGCAGCAGAGACTACACTAACAATGAGCAGTTCTTC. This sequence encodes CASSRDYTNNEQFF.

This chain joins TRBV5-1 and TRBJ2-6, with 9 bases aligning to TRBD1. This CDR3 has 17 residues. With 4 bases clipped from V and 1 base from J, the junction kept 6 bases outside the gene matches. Per germline, CDR1 SGHRS and CDR2 YFSETQ. CDR3 DNA sequence: TGCGCCAGCAGCACCGGGACAGGGAGTTCTGGGGCCAACGTCCTGACTTTC. As protein: CASSTGTGSSGANVLTF.

The DNA for the CDR3 is TGTGCCAGCAGGAAAACCGGGACAGGGGAAGGCTACACCTTC. Its protein product is CASRKTGTGEGYTF. The chain joins TRBV2 to TRBJ1-2, with 10 nucleotides matching TRBD1. The length of the CDR3 is 14 residues. The germline V gene has CDR1 SNHLY and CDR2 FYNNEI. The V and J ends lost 6 bases and 8 bases, in that order; junction bases with no gene match: 9. The whole variable domain, remainder taken from reference TRBV2 and TRBJ1-2, is EPEVTQTPSHQVTQMGQEVILRCVPISNHLYFYWYRQILGQKVEFLVSFYNNEISEKSEIFDDQFSVERPDGSNFTLKIRSTKLEDSAMYFCASRKTGTGEGYTFGSGTRLTVV.

This rearrangement joins TRBV9 to TRBJ2-1; D is perhaps TRBD2 (6 bases). Germline values: CDR1 SGDLS, CDR2 YYNGEE. The V and J ends lost 3 bases and 8 bases respectively, with 15 bases between them. The CDR3 covers 14 residues. Written as DNA, the CDR3 is TGTGCCAGCAGCGCCGTGAGGAGGGACGATGAGCAGTTCTTC. Its translation: CASSAVRRDDEQFF.

This clone occurred a few times. The gene calls are TRBV18 and TRBJ1-4; 10 positions match TRBD1. The CDR3 has 15 amino acids. CDR1 KGHSH and CDR2 LQKENI come from the germline V gene. The junction had 4 bases not matched to a gene; V was cut back by 3 bases and J by 6 bases. Here the CDR3 reads CASSPTGTGDEKLFF. The CDR3 region has the DNA TGTGCCAGCTCACCCACCGGGACAGGGGATGAAAAACTGTTTTTT.

The rearrangement links TRBV9 to TRBJ2-7, with TRBD1 matching 9 bases. CDR1 and CDR2 (germline): SGDLS, YYNGEE. The CDR3 extends over 15 amino acids. The V segment lost 3 bases and the J segment 4 bases; nucleotides outside the gene matches: 8. The CDR3 here is CASSGPGTGRYEQYF. In DNA form, the CDR3 reads TGTGCCAGCAGCGGACCCGGGACAGGGAGGTACGAGCAGTACTTC.

This clone was seen only once. This rearrangement joins TRBV27 to TRBJ2-7, with D possibly matching TRBD1 (6 bases). The CDR3 length is 13 residues. The V and J ends lost 5 bases and 2 bases respectively, with 10 bases between them. Germline V gives CDR1 MNHEY, CDR2 SMNVEV (reference sequence). CDR3 coding DNA: TGTGCCAGCAGTACAGGGTCCGCCTACGAGCAGTACTTC. It codes for CASSTGSAYEQYF.